This TCR beta chain was recovered during a study of blood T cell repertoires in COVID-19. Sequencing was performed with immunoSEQ multiplex PCR; in TCRdb, only in-frame clones are kept and a portion is missing. The table includes 200,000 or so clones, 88% detected once. Between the trimmed V and J ends, which lost 8 bases and 10 bases, there was a span of 15 bases. Germline V gene lookup returns CDR1 LNHDA and CDR2 SQIVND (reference sequence). There are 13 residues in the CDR3. Sequenced input: PBMCs or T cells enriched from blood (not recorded which). This TCR came from a woman in her 30s who had recovered from COVID-19. The chain recombines TRBV19 with TRBJ1-6; D not resolved. As DNA, the CDR3 is TGTGCCAGTTCCCGACAAATAGGATCACCCCTCCACTTT. This translates into CASSRQIGSPLHF.